These 11 T cell receptor beta chains were sequenced from one sample in a study of T cell repertoires in cytomegalovirus infection. TCRdb re-analysed the reads in MiXCR, keeping a single row per CDR3 protein. This sample yields about 160,000 distinct CDR3 sequences, of which roughly 17% are seen a single time; 15% to 20% belongs to the top ten. Material: CD8+ T cells from PBMCs. These receptor sequences come from a human donor in good health (CMV status not recorded). Some clones in this sample may be carry-over from other donors' samples.

V is TRBV7-9 and J is TRBJ2-4; D might be TRBD1 (5 bases). Germline loops: CDR1 SEHNR, CDR2 FQNEAQ (reference sequence). This CDR3 has 16 amino acids. Trimming shortened V by 4 bases and J by 1 base, and 14 bases separated the two germline ends. The CDR3 nucleotides read TGTGCCAGCAGCTCCTTGACAGCTTGGGCCAAAAACATTCAGTACTTC. Protein: CASSSLTAWAKNIQYF. The complete variable domain, with remaining parts taken from reference TRBV7-9 and TRBJ2-4, reads DTGVSQNPRHKITKRGQNVTFRCDPISEHNRLYWYRQTLGQGPEFLTYFQNEAQLEKSRLLSDRFSAERPKGSFSTLEIQRTEQGDSAMYLCASSSLTAWAKNIQYFGAGTRLSVL.

The J gene is TRBJ2-1, the V gene TRBV5-4, with 10 bases fitting TRBD1. This CDR3 contains 14 residues. Germline lookup yields CDR1 SGHNT and CDR2 YYREEE (reference sequence). The V gene end was trimmed by 2 bases and the J gene end by 10 bases; junction bases not matched to a gene: 6. The CDR3 is CASSFGTGAWEQFF. The CDR3 coding sequence is TGTGCCAGCAGCTTCGGGACAGGGGCATGGGAGCAGTTCTTC.

The count of this clonotype is one. V usage is TRBV7-2 and J usage is TRBJ2-5; D not certain. V lost 1 base, J lost 7 bases, and 13 bases lay in between. CDR1 and CDR2 (germline): SGHTA, FQGNSA. This CDR3 has 14 residues. The CDR3 is CASSLGALNGTQYF. Written as DNA, the CDR3 is TGTGCCAGCAGCTTAGGGGCCCTCAACGGGACCCAGTACTTC.

This clonotype was seen a single time. One end of the junction varies from germline; a read error may be responsible. This sequence joins TRBV6-6 and TRBJ2-2; maybe TRBD1 (6 bases). The CDR3 runs 16 residues. Germline CDR1 reads MNHNY; CDR2 reads SVGAGI (reference sequence). The CDR3: CDSSDRDTSYTGELFF. In DNA, the CDR3 is TGTGACAGCAGCGACCGGGACACATCTTACACCGGGGAGCTGTTTTTT.

By share of the sample, this clonotype is medium-sized. The chain carries TRBV28 and TRBJ2-3, with TRBD2 matching over 9 bases. The CDR3 covers 15 residues. V trimming: 6 bases; J trimming: 0 bases; junction bases outside the gene matches: 4. Per germline, CDR1 MDHEN and CDR2 SYDVKM. The CDR3 sequence is CASSLAGVSTDTQYF. The CDR3 coding sequence is TGTGCCAGCAGCTTAGCGGGAGTGAGCACAGATACGCAGTATTTT.

This clonotype was detected only a few times. The chain links TRBV9 to TRBJ1-2; 7 positions match TRBD1. The CDR3 loop spans 14 amino acids. J gave up 6 bases and V 4 bases, and 9 bases lay outside the gene matches. CDR1 and CDR2 (germline): SGDLS, YYNGEE. The CDR3 DNA reads as TGTGCCAGCAGCAGCGACAGGGTTCTGAATGGCTACACCTTC. Protein sequence: CASSSDRVLNGYTF.

V is TRBV7-9 and J is TRBJ1-1; 8 nucleotides agree with TRBD1. V trimming: 1 base; J trimming: 4 bases; junction bases outside the gene matches: 5. The CDR3 length is 15 residues. Germline loops: CDR1 SEHNR, CDR2 FQNEAQ (reference sequence). CDR3 in amino acids: CASSLGTGLGTEAFF. For the CDR3, the DNA is TGTGCCAGCAGCTTAGGGACAGGGCTTGGCACTGAAGCTTTCTTT.

In this sample, this clonotype turned up a few times. The chain uses TRBV7-3 and TRBJ2-7; either TRBD1 or TRBD2 may supply D (5 bases each). CDR1 is SGHTA and CDR2 is FQGTGA in the germline V gene. The CDR3 is 14 residues long. V was trimmed by 4 bases and J by 2 bases, leaving 12 bases between them. CDR3 amino acids: CASSSNRDPYEQYF. As DNA, the CDR3 is TGTGCCAGCAGCTCAAATCGGGACCCCTACGAGCAGTACTTC.

The chain combines TRBV7-9 with TRBJ2-1; no firm D call. The CDR3 has 15 residues. CDR1 is SEHNR, CDR2 FQNEAQ, per germline (reference sequence). V dropped 5 bases and J dropped 3 bases, with 14 bases sitting between them. This CDR3 is CASSPDFTHYNEQFF. Here the CDR3 DNA reads TGTGCCAGCAGCCCCGACTTTACGCACTACAATGAGCAGTTCTTC.

The gene calls are TRBV6-2 or TRBV6-3 and TRBJ2-1; D call uncertain. Germline loops: CDR1 MNHEY, CDR2 SVGEGT. With 2 bases removed from V and 8 bases from J, the gap between germline ends came to 4 bases. The CDR3 has 11 residues. As DNA, the CDR3 is TGTGCCAGCAGTTACGGGTATGAGCAGTTCTTC. Protein sequence: CASSYGYEQFF.

This clonotype was observed a handful of times. The chain carries TRBV11-2 and TRBJ1-1, with a possible D match to TRBD1 (5 bases). The CDR3 is made up of 15 amino acids. Trimming left V 1 base short and J 6 bases short, with 15 bases between. Germline V gene lookup returns CDR1 SGHAT and CDR2 FQNNGV. This CDR3 is CASSLVGGRFPEAFF. The CDR3 DNA reads TGTGCCAGCAGCTTAGTGGGGGGTCGGTTCCCTGAAGCTTTCTTT.